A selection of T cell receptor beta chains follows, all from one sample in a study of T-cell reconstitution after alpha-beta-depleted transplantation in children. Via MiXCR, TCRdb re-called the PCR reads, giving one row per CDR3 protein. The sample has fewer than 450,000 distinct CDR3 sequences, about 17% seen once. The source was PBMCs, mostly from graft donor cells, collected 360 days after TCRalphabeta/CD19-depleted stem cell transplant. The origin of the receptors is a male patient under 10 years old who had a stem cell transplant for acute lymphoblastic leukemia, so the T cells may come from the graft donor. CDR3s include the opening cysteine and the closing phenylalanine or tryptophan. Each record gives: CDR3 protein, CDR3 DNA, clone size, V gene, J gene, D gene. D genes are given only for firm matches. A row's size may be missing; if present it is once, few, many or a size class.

cdr3_aa: CASSFFRLDWREGLDEQFF; cdr3_nt: TGTGCCAGCAGCTTCTTCCGGTTGGACTGGCGGGAGGGCCTGGATGAGCAGTTCTTC; clone_size: few; v_call: TRBV7-6; j_call: TRBJ2-1; d_call: TRBD2
cdr3_aa: CSVGLQETQYF; cdr3_nt: TGCAGCGTTGGGCTTCAAGAGACCCAGTACTTC; clone_size: -; v_call: TRBV29-1; j_call: TRBJ2-5; d_call: -
cdr3_aa: CASSLSGATEAFF; cdr3_nt: TGTGCCAGCAGTTTATCGGGTGCCACTGAAGCTTTCTTT; clone_size: few; v_call: TRBV12-3/TRBV12-4; j_call: TRBJ1-1; d_call: -
cdr3_aa: CASSQAHPSYEQYF; cdr3_nt: TGCGCCAGCAGCCAGGCCCATCCGAGCTACGAGCAGTACTTC; clone_size: -; v_call: TRBV4-1; j_call: TRBJ2-7; d_call: -
cdr3_aa: CASSLVMFASYNEQFF; cdr3_nt: TGTGCCAGCAGCTTGGTGATGTTCGCCTCTTACAATGAGCAGTTCTTC; clone_size: few; v_call: TRBV5-5; j_call: TRBJ2-1; d_call: -
cdr3_aa: CASSSRIESKSPLHF; cdr3_nt: TGTGCCAGCAGCTCAAGGATAGAGTCGAAATCACCCCTCCACTTT; clone_size: few; v_call: TRBV7-2; j_call: TRBJ1-6; d_call: -
cdr3_aa: CASSFGQGVSNEKLFF; cdr3_nt: TGTGCCAGCAGTTTTGGTCAGGGGGTATCTAATGAAAAACTGTTTTTT; clone_size: few; v_call: TRBV12-3/TRBV12-4; j_call: TRBJ1-4; d_call: TRBD1
cdr3_aa: CASSQTSTYGYTF; cdr3_nt: TGCGCCAGCAGCCAGACGAGCACCTATGGCTACACCTTC; clone_size: many; v_call: TRBV4-3; j_call: TRBJ1-2; d_call: -
cdr3_aa: CASSLRLGPEQFF; cdr3_nt: TGCGCCAGCAGCCTCCGACTAGGACCCGAGCAGTTCTTC; clone_size: few; v_call: TRBV4-1; j_call: TRBJ2-1; d_call: -
cdr3_aa: CASSLALDRVSTDTQYF; cdr3_nt: TGTGCCAGCAGCTTAGCCCTCGACAGGGTTAGCACAGATACGCAGTATTTT; clone_size: few; v_call: TRBV7-2; j_call: TRBJ2-3; d_call: TRBD1
cdr3_aa: CASSQRQGEHLAKNIQYF; cdr3_nt: TGTGCCAGCAGCCAGAGACAGGGCGAGCATCTAGCCAAAAACATTCAGTACTTC; clone_size: few; v_call: TRBV3-1; j_call: TRBJ2-4; d_call: TRBD1
cdr3_aa: CASSPDRVF; cdr3_nt: TGTGCCAGCAGCCCAGACAGGGTCTTC; clone_size: few; v_call: TRBV7-9; j_call: TRBJ2-1; d_call: TRBD1
cdr3_aa: CASSLQREQRDTQYF; cdr3_nt: TGCGCCAGCAGCTTACAGCGGGAGCAAAGAGATACGCAGTATTTT; clone_size: -; v_call: TRBV4-3; j_call: TRBJ2-3; d_call: TRBD2
cdr3_aa: CASSSGLDQFF; cdr3_nt: TGTGCCAGTAGTTCCGGACTGGATCAGTTCTTC; clone_size: few; v_call: TRBV19; j_call: TRBJ2-1; d_call: -
cdr3_aa: CASSVGQWDQPQHF; cdr3_nt: TGTGCCAGCAGCGTAGGCCAATGGGATCAGCCCCAGCATTTT; clone_size: -; v_call: TRBV9; j_call: TRBJ1-5; d_call: -
cdr3_aa: CASSFFLGEQFF; cdr3_nt: TGTGCCAGCAGCTTTTTTCTGGGGGAGCAGTTCTTC; clone_size: -; v_call: TRBV7-2; j_call: TRBJ2-1; d_call: -
cdr3_aa: CAISRGMSAPRESLHF; cdr3_nt: TGTGCCATCAGTAGGGGGATGTCCGCCCCTCGAGAGTCCCTCCACTTT; clone_size: -; v_call: TRBV10-3; j_call: TRBJ1-6; d_call: -
cdr3_aa: CASSQEGTRANVLTF; cdr3_nt: TGTGCCAGCAGCCAAGAAGGGACTCGGGCCAACGTCCTGACTTTC; clone_size: many; v_call: TRBV3-1; j_call: TRBJ2-6; d_call: -
cdr3_aa: CASSRDRLTYEQYF; cdr3_nt: TGTGCCAGCAGCCGGGACAGATTAACCTACGAGCAGTACTTC; clone_size: many; v_call: TRBV4-2; j_call: TRBJ2-7; d_call: TRBD1
cdr3_aa: CASSLWGGGYTGELFF; cdr3_nt: TGTGCCAGCAGCTTGTGGGGGGGCGGGTACACCGGGGAGCTGTTTTTT; clone_size: many; v_call: TRBV5-5; j_call: TRBJ2-2; d_call: -
cdr3_aa: CASSYRGHPIRDTQYF; cdr3_nt: TGTGCCAGCAGCTACAGGGGGCACCCTATTAGGGATACGCAGTATTTT; clone_size: -; v_call: TRBV11-2; j_call: TRBJ2-3; d_call: TRBD1
cdr3_aa: CASSLTGSPTDTQYF; cdr3_nt: TGTGCCAGCAGCTTAACGGGGTCTCCCACAGATACGCAGTATTTT; clone_size: -; v_call: TRBV7-3; j_call: TRBJ2-3; d_call: -
cdr3_aa: CAIQQGGYEQYF; cdr3_nt: TGTGCCATCCAACAGGGTGGATACGAGCAGTACTTC; clone_size: few; v_call: TRBV10-3; j_call: TRBJ2-7; d_call: -
cdr3_aa: CASSSPFLAGRSDTQYF; cdr3_nt: TGTGCCAGCAGTTCTCCCTTCCTAGCGGGAAGATCAGATACGCAGTATTTT; clone_size: few; v_call: TRBV28; j_call: TRBJ2-3; d_call: TRBD2
cdr3_aa: CASSLGAGTDNTEAFF; cdr3_nt: TGTGCCAGCAGTTTAGGAGCCGGGACAGACAACACTGAAGCTTTCTTT; clone_size: -; v_call: TRBV12-3/TRBV12-4; j_call: TRBJ1-1; d_call: TRBD1
cdr3_aa: CASSPADEQYF; cdr3_nt: TGTGCCAGCAGCCCTGCCGACGAGCAGTACTTC; clone_size: -; v_call: TRBV7-9; j_call: TRBJ2-7; d_call: -
cdr3_aa: CASSFPLGDLNPADTQYF; cdr3_nt: TGTGCCAGCAGCTTTCCTCTAGGGGACTTAAACCCCGCAGATACGCAGTATTTT; clone_size: few; v_call: TRBV11-1; j_call: TRBJ2-3; d_call: -
cdr3_aa: CASTQTGDQPQHF; cdr3_nt: TGTGCCAGCACCCAGACAGGGGATCAGCCCCAGCATTTT; clone_size: many; v_call: TRBV12-3/TRBV12-4; j_call: TRBJ1-5; d_call: TRBD1
cdr3_aa: CASSLSRTGRTYGYTF; cdr3_nt: TGTGCCAGCAGTTTATCGAGGACAGGGAGGACTTATGGCTACACCTTC; clone_size: -; v_call: TRBV27; j_call: TRBJ1-2; d_call: TRBD1
cdr3_aa: CASSSHRVGEKLFF; cdr3_nt: TGTGCCAGCAGTTCACACAGGGTGGGTGAAAAACTGTTTTTT; clone_size: few; v_call: TRBV6-5; j_call: TRBJ1-4; d_call: -
cdr3_aa: CASSFGGHNEQFF; cdr3_nt: TGTGCCAGCAGCTTTGGCGGCCACAATGAGCAGTTCTTC; clone_size: few; v_call: TRBV11-1; j_call: TRBJ2-1; d_call: -
cdr3_aa: CSAPTSSSYNEQFF; cdr3_nt: TGCAGTGCACCAACTAGTAGCTCCTACAATGAGCAGTTCTTC; clone_size: few; v_call: TRBV20-1; j_call: TRBJ2-1; d_call: -
cdr3_aa: CASSPVLGLNYGYTF; cdr3_nt: TGCGCCAGCAGCCCGGTACTCGGGCTTAACTATGGCTACACCTTC; clone_size: many; v_call: TRBV4-3; j_call: TRBJ1-2; d_call: -
cdr3_aa: CASRLREGTQYF; cdr3_nt: TGCGCCAGCAGGCTCAGGGAAGGTACGCAGTATTTT; clone_size: -; v_call: TRBV5-1; j_call: TRBJ2-3; d_call: -
cdr3_aa: CASSLVPANTGELFF; cdr3_nt: TGTGCCAGCAGCTTAGTCCCCGCGAACACCGGGGAGCTGTTTTTT; clone_size: -; v_call: TRBV13; j_call: TRBJ2-2; d_call: -
cdr3_aa: CASSLGGGAGNEQFF; cdr3_nt: TGTGCCAGCAGTTTAGGAGGGGGGGCCGGGAATGAGCAGTTCTTC; clone_size: -; v_call: TRBV28; j_call: TRBJ2-1; d_call: -
cdr3_aa: CSAVPSGSSYEQYF; cdr3_nt: TGCAGTGCTGTACCTAGCGGGAGCTCCTACGAGCAGTACTTC; clone_size: -; v_call: TRBV20-1; j_call: TRBJ2-7; d_call: TRBD2
cdr3_aa: CASSSSGWTGGVSNQPQHF; cdr3_nt: TGTGCCAGCAGTTCCTCGGGTTGGACAGGGGGCGTGAGCAATCAGCCCCAGCATTTT; clone_size: -; v_call: TRBV2; j_call: TRBJ1-5; d_call: TRBD1
cdr3_aa: CASSLALADEQFF; cdr3_nt: TGTGCTAGCAGCTTAGCCCTAGCCGATGAGCAGTTCTTC; clone_size: few; v_call: TRBV7-7; j_call: TRBJ2-1; d_call: -
cdr3_aa: CASRGLASSYEQYF; cdr3_nt: TGTGCCAGCAGGGGGCTAGCTTCATCCTACGAGCAGTACTTC; clone_size: few; v_call: TRBV2; j_call: TRBJ2-7; d_call: -
cdr3_aa: CASSVRGGQVTSDTQYF; cdr3_nt: TGTGCCAGCAGCGTAAGGGGGGGACAGGTCACGTCAGATACGCAGTATTTT; clone_size: few; v_call: TRBV9; j_call: TRBJ2-3; d_call: -
cdr3_aa: CASSPWTSGYDEQFF; cdr3_nt: TGTGCCAGCAGTCCATGGACTAGCGGGTATGATGAGCAGTTCTTC; clone_size: few; v_call: TRBV28; j_call: TRBJ2-1; d_call: TRBD2
cdr3_aa: CASRRGLIDTQYF; cdr3_nt: TGTGCCAGCCGCAGGGGGCTCATAGATACGCAGTATTTT; clone_size: few; v_call: TRBV6-1; j_call: TRBJ2-3; d_call: TRBD1
cdr3_aa: CATSTGLDLYEQYF; cdr3_nt: TGTGCCACCAGCACCGGCCTCGACCTTTACGAGCAGTACTTC; clone_size: few; v_call: TRBV15; j_call: TRBJ2-7; d_call: -
cdr3_aa: CATSRRNNEQFF; cdr3_nt: TGTGCCACCAGCCGGAGAAACAATGAGCAGTTCTTC; clone_size: few; v_call: TRBV15; j_call: TRBJ2-1; d_call: -
cdr3_aa: CATSIGGAGTGELFF; cdr3_nt: TGTGCCACCAGTATCGGGGGCGCGGGCACCGGGGAGCTGTTTTTT; clone_size: -; v_call: TRBV24-1; j_call: TRBJ2-2; d_call: -
cdr3_aa: CASSPPWGGTEAFF; cdr3_nt: TGTGCCAGCAGCCCTCCATGGGGAGGCACTGAAGCTTTCTTT; clone_size: few; v_call: TRBV7-9; j_call: TRBJ1-1; d_call: -
cdr3_aa: CASRRGGIFNEQFF; cdr3_nt: TGCGCCAGCAGACGGGGGGGCATTTTCAATGAGCAGTTCTTC; clone_size: -; v_call: TRBV5-1; j_call: TRBJ2-1; d_call: TRBD2
cdr3_aa: CASSTALSQSSYEQYF; cdr3_nt: TGTGCCAGCAGTACCGCCCTTAGCCAGAGCTCCTACGAGCAGTACTTC; clone_size: -; v_call: TRBV6-1; j_call: TRBJ2-7; d_call: -
cdr3_aa: CASTWGDYRVFGNTIYF; cdr3_nt: TGTGCCAGCACCTGGGGGGACTACAGGGTGTTTGGAAACACCATATATTTT; clone_size: -; v_call: TRBV5-5; j_call: TRBJ1-3; d_call: -
cdr3_aa: CASSPLVLGPNNEQFF; cdr3_nt: TGTGCCAGCTCACCATTAGTCCTGGGTCCTAACAATGAGCAGTTCTTC; clone_size: -; v_call: TRBV18; j_call: TRBJ2-1; d_call: -
cdr3_aa: CASSLASGDSWGYTF; cdr3_nt: TGTGCCAGCAGCTTAGCCAGCGGGGACAGTTGGGGCTACACCTTC; clone_size: few; v_call: TRBV7-2; j_call: TRBJ1-2; d_call: TRBD1
cdr3_aa: CASSYWTGGGKTQYF; cdr3_nt: TGTGCCAGCAGTTACTGGACGGGTGGGGGCAAGACCCAGTACTTC; clone_size: few; v_call: TRBV6-5; j_call: TRBJ2-5; d_call: -
cdr3_aa: CSVGGQDQPQHF; cdr3_nt: TGCAGCGTTGGGGGACAAGATCAGCCCCAGCATTTT; clone_size: -; v_call: TRBV29-1; j_call: TRBJ1-5; d_call: -
cdr3_aa: CASSFKITGLTEAFF; cdr3_nt: TGTGCCAGCAGTTTTAAGATCACAGGGCTCACTGAAGCTTTCTTT; clone_size: -; v_call: TRBV12-3/TRBV12-4; j_call: TRBJ1-1; d_call: -